A single sample is the source of the 21 T cell receptor beta chains below, sequenced in a study of blood T cell repertoires in COVID-19. The method was immunoSEQ multiplex PCR; TCRdb's version includes in-frame clones alone and lacks a portion of them. The sample records tens of thousands of clones, about 86% being singletons. Specimen: peripheral blood. Source of these receptors: a human donor in a cohort sampled during active COVID-19.

The chain uses TRBV7-9 and TRBJ1-3; weak D call: TRBD1 (6 bases). The germline CDR1 and CDR2 sequences are SEHNR and FQNEAQ (reference sequence). The CDR3 is 14 residues long. Trimming shortened V by 5 bases and J by 1 base, and 9 bases separated the two germline ends. The CDR3: CASSIDRSGNTIYF. CDR3 nucleotide sequence: TGTGCCAGCAGCATCGACAGGTCTGGAAACACCATATATTTT.

J is TRBJ2-3 and V is TRBV9, with 10 bases that match TRBD1. Trimming cost V 3 bases and J 4 bases; bases outside gene matches: 8. The CDR3 sequence is 16 residues long. Germline V gene data show CDR1 as SGDLS and CDR2 as YYNGEE. The DNA of the CDR3 is TGTGCCAGCAGCGATAATCCCGGGACAGGGGCAGATACGCAGTATTTT. Translation gives CASSDNPGTGADTQYF.

This clone has a count of ten or more. The chain links TRBV28 to TRBJ2-1; a possible D gene is TRBD1 (6 bases). Germline V lookup: CDR1 MDHEN, CDR2 SYDVKM. V lost 2 bases and J 7 bases, leaving 6 bases between the germline ends. CDR3 length equals 12 residues. This CDR3 is CASSLQGNEQFF. The CDR3 DNA follows: TGTGCCAGCAGTTTACAGGGGAATGAGCAGTTCTTC.

The rearrangement links TRBV9 to TRBJ2-3; 9 nucleotides line up with TRBD2. Germline CDR1 and CDR2: SGDLS and YYNGEE. The CDR3 is 16 amino acids. The V gene end was trimmed by 3 bases and the J gene end by 7 bases; junction bases not matched to a gene: 12. In nucleotides, the CDR3 is TGTGCCAGCAGCGGCCCGGCGGGGGGGCCTCACTATACGCAGTATTTT. Translation: CASSGPAGGPHYTQYF.

A single count supports this clone. This chain connects TRBV5-6 to TRBJ2-7; D unclear. The CDR3 runs to 17 residues. Germline CDR1 SGHDT, CDR2 YYEEEE. V lost 0 bases and J 7 bases, leaving 23 bases between the germline ends. CDR3 nucleotide sequence: TGTGCCAGCAGCTTGGCCATTGGAGCGCTGGAGTTCGGAGAGCAGTACTTC. This encodes CASSLAIGALEFGEQYF.

In its sample, this clone was seen once. The chain links TRBV5-1 to TRBJ2-3; D ambiguous. Germline-derived CDR1 and CDR2 are SGHRS and YFSETQ. CDR3 length: 16 amino acids. Deletions cut 3 bases from V and 2 bases from J, with 16 bases between. Here the CDR3 reads CASSSRWRSSTDTQYF. CDR3 DNA sequence: TGCGCCAGCAGCTCCCGCTGGCGGTCTTCCACAGATACGCAGTATTTT. Together with reference TRBV5-1 and TRBJ2-3, the CDR3 gives the full variable domain: KAGVTQTPRYLIKTRGQQVTLSCSPISGHRSVSWYQQTPGQGLQFLFEYFSETQRNKGNFPGRFSGRQFSNSRSEMNVSTLELGDSALYLCASSSRWRSSTDTQYFGPGTRLTVL.

A few counts support this clone. This rearrangement joins TRBV29-1 to TRBJ1-1, with unresolved D. With 7 bases removed from V and 3 bases from J, the gap between germline ends came to 6 bases. From germline, CDR1 is SQVTM and CDR2 ANQGSEA. The CDR3 contains 10 residues. The CDR3 region has the DNA TGCAGCGCCGGGGACACTGAAGCTTTCTTT. Its protein is CSAGDTEAFF.

The CDR3 loop is CASSLGYSGDEQFF. In DNA, the CDR3 is TGTGCCAGCAGCTTGGGTTATTCGGGGGATGAGCAGTTCTTC. The chain carries TRBV9 and TRBJ2-1; weak D call: TRBD2 (6 bases). Germline CDR1 is SGDLS and CDR2 is YYNGEE. This CDR3 contains 14 residues. The V gene lost 4 bases and the J gene lost 8 bases, with 16 bases spanning the gap.

The rearrangement joins TRBV9 to TRBJ1-4; the match to TRBD1 covers 7 bases. Germline V gives CDR1 SGDLS, CDR2 YYNGEE. The length of the CDR3 is 15 residues. Germline trimming cut 0 bases from V and 2 bases from J; bases unmatched to any gene: 1. CDR3 sequence (DNA): TGTGCCAGCAGCGTAGCGGGACAGACTAATGAAAAACTGTTTTTT. Translating it yields CASSVAGQTNEKLFF.

This clone was picked up a small number of times. The chain has TRBV3-1 (or the pseudogene TRBV3-2) and TRBJ2-1; D remains unclear. CDR3 length: 15 amino acids. V lost 8 bases and J 0 bases, leaving 14 bases between the germline ends. From germline, CDR1 is LGHDT and CDR2 YNNKEL (reference sequence). CDR3: CASRKDTSSYNEQFF. The CDR3 DNA reads as TGTGCCAGCCGAAAAGATACGAGCTCCTACAATGAGCAGTTCTTC.

The gene calls are TRBV10-3 and TRBJ2-1, with TRBD2 identical over 12 bases. Germline-derived CDR1 and CDR2 are ENHRY and SYGVKD. The CDR3 consists of 15 residues. With V trimmed by 7 bases and J by 3 bases, 4 bases remained unmatched. This chain's CDR3 is CAIMTSGGGYNEQFF. CDR3 coding DNA: TGTGCCATCATGACTAGCGGGGGTGGCTACAATGAGCAGTTCTTC.

The chain uses TRBV5-6 and TRBJ1-4; no clear D gene. V lost 2 bases and J 8 bases, leaving 16 bases between the germline ends. The CDR3 sequence is 15 residues long. Germline CDR1 SGHDT, CDR2 YYEEEE. CDR3 nucleotide sequence: TGTGCCAGCAGCTTCAAGAGTAGCGGGAGGGAAAAACTGTTTTTT. Its translation is CASSFKSSGREKLFF.

The chain is built from TRBV7-2 and TRBJ2-4; possible D gene TRBD1, 5 bases. With 8 bases removed from V and 13 bases from J, the gap between germline ends came to 24 bases. CDR3 length: 14 amino acids. Germline CDR1 SGHTA, CDR2 FQGNSA. The CDR3 loop reads CASESYGQGSRQYF. CDR3 DNA: TGTGCCAGCGAAAGCTATGGGCAGGGCTCGCGGCAGTACTTC.

This clone was seen just once. The genes are TRBV7-8 and TRBJ2-7, with 8 bases lining up with TRBD1. Trimming took 3 bases from V and 0 from J; bases not matched to a gene: 7. This CDR3 has 16 residues. Germline CDR1 SGHVS, CDR2 FQNEAQ. Written as DNA, the CDR3 is TGTGCCAGCAGCTTGTCCAACAGGGGGAGCTCCTACGAGCAGTACTTC. It encodes CASSLSNRGSSYEQYF.

The V and J genes are TRBV4-2 and TRBJ1-5; the D gene is possibly TRBD1 (6 bases). With 1 base removed from V and 0 bases from J, the gap between germline ends came to 10 bases. The germline gives CDR1 LGHNA, CDR2 YNFKEQ. The CDR3 loop spans 16 amino acids. CDR3 sequence: CASSQGTDRSNQPQHF. The CDR3 nucleotides are TGTGCCAGCAGCCAAGGGACAGACCGTAGCAATCAGCCCCAGCATTTT.

This rearrangement joins TRBV15 to TRBJ2-5; no definite D call. The germline V and J ends were trimmed by 2 bases and 9 bases, with 13 bases remaining between them. Germline CDR1 LNHNV, CDR2 YYDKDF (reference sequence). The CDR3 contains 13 residues. The CDR3 sequence: CATSRNLQNPQYF. In DNA, the CDR3 is TGTGCCACCAGCAGAAACTTACAGAATCCCCAGTACTTC.

This clone was seen only once. The chain recombines TRBV5-6 with TRBJ2-3; TRBD2 matches at 13 bases. The germline gives CDR1 SGHDT, CDR2 YYEEEE. V gave up 5 bases and J gave up 3 bases; unmatched junction bases: 3. The CDR3 is 15 residues long. The CDR3 region is CASRGGLAGTDTQYF. For the CDR3, the DNA is TGTGCCAGCAGGGGGGGACTAGCGGGGACAGATACGCAGTATTTT. The full variable domain, in which reference TRBV5-6 and TRBJ2-3 provide the parts outside the CDR3, is DAGVTQSPTHLIKTRGQQVTLRCSPKSGHDTVSWYQQALGQGPQFIFQYYEEEERQRGNFPDRFSGHQFPNYSSELNVNALLLGDSALYLCASRGGLAGTDTQYFGPGTRLTVL.

This rearrangement joins TRBV15 to TRBJ1-6; 9 bases agree with TRBD1. With V trimmed by 3 bases and J by 7 bases, 10 bases remained unmatched. The CDR3 has 17 amino acids. Germline values: CDR1 LNHNV, CDR2 YYDKDF (reference sequence). The CDR3 nucleotides are TGTGCCACCAGCAGTCCCAGAGACAGGGGGTACAATTCACCCCTCCACTTT. As protein: CATSSPRDRGYNSPLHF. Filled out from reference TRBV15 and TRBJ1-6, the complete variable domain reads DAMVIQNPRYQVTQFGKPVTLSCSQTLNHNVMYWYQQKSSQAPKLLFHYYDKDFNNEADTPDNFQSRRPNTSFCFLDIRSPGLGDTAMYLCATSSPRDRGYNSPLHFGNGTRLTVT.

The rearrangement uses TRBV27 and TRBJ1-4, with TRBD1 identical over 7 bases. CDR3 length: 14 amino acids. J gave up 6 bases and V 5 bases, and 6 bases lay outside the gene matches. The V gene's germline CDR1 is MNHEY and CDR2 SMNVEV (reference sequence). The CDR3: CASSRWTGYEKLFF. The CDR3 region has the DNA TGTGCCAGCAGTAGATGGACAGGATATGAAAAACTGTTTTTT.

The chain is built from TRBV6-5 and TRBJ1-1; 8 nucleotides agree with TRBD1. Germline V gives CDR1 MNHEY, CDR2 SVGAGI. This CDR3 is built from 14 residues. After removal of 5 bases from V and 0 bases from J, the junction contained 2 bases not matched to a gene. The CDR3 nucleotides read TGTGCCAGCAGTCGGGACAGGATGAACACTGAAGCTTTCTTT. Translating it yields CASSRDRMNTEAFF.

CDR3 amino acids: CASERDREETQYF. CDR3 in DNA: TGTGCCAGCGAACGGGACAGGGAAGAGACCCAGTACTTC. The V and J genes are TRBV2 and TRBJ2-5; the match to TRBD1 covers 9 bases. The germline V gene encodes CDR1 SNHLY and CDR2 FYNNEI. This CDR3 comprises 13 residues. V shed 8 bases, J shed 3 bases, and the junction held 4 bases outside the gene matches.